This is a list of T cell receptor beta chains from one sample in a study of blood T cell repertoires in COVID-19. Clones were read by immunoSEQ multiplex PCR, and TCRdb kept only the in-frame ones, dropping some. In the table there are roughly 360,000 clones, roughly 90% of which are singletons. The sequencing sample was made of PBMCs or T cells enriched from blood (not recorded which). These receptors were obtained from a woman in her twenties or thirties with acute COVID-19. Both conserved end residues are part of each CDR3. Fields, in order: V gene, D gene, clone size, J gene, CDR3 DNA, CDR3 protein. A D gene is named only where the DNA matches it firmly. Rows give clone size only sometimes, using once, few, many, or a class for an expanded clone.

V gene: TRBV5-1; D gene: NA; clone size: few; J gene: TRBJ2-3; CDR3 DNA: TGCGCCAGCAGCCCTGGACAGACAGATACGCAGTATTTT; CDR3 protein: CASSPGQTDTQYF
V gene: TRBV11-1; D gene: TRBD1; clone size: NA; J gene: TRBJ1-1; CDR3 DNA: TGTGCCAGCAGCCCGGAGGGACAGGGATTCCCTGAAGCTTTCTTT; CDR3 protein: CASSPEGQGFPEAFF
V gene: TRBV5-1; D gene: NA; clone size: NA; J gene: TRBJ2-1; CDR3 DNA: TGCGCCAGCAGCTTGATAGACTACAGGGCTACGAATGAGCAGTTCTTC; CDR3 protein: CASSLIDYRATNEQFF
V gene: TRBV28; D gene: TRBD1; clone size: NA; J gene: TRBJ1-3; CDR3 DNA: TGTGCCAGCAGTTCCCATCCAACGGGACAGGGATTGGGAAACACCATATATTTT; CDR3 protein: CASSSHPTGQGLGNTIYF
V gene: TRBV27; D gene: TRBD1; clone size: many; J gene: TRBJ1-3; CDR3 DNA: TGTGCCAGCAGCCGCGGGACAGGGGGCTCTGGAAACACCATATATTTT; CDR3 protein: CASSRGTGGSGNTIYF
V gene: TRBV7-7; D gene: TRBD1; clone size: few; J gene: TRBJ2-5; CDR3 DNA: TGTGCCAGCAGCTTTGACAGGGGACCTCAAGAGACCCAGTACTTC; CDR3 protein: CASSFDRGPQETQYF
V gene: TRBV12-3/TRBV12-4; D gene: TRBD1; clone size: NA; J gene: TRBJ1-2; CDR3 DNA: TGTGCCAGCAGTCAGGGGGGCGGCTACACCTTC; CDR3 protein: CASSQGGGYTF
V gene: TRBV19; D gene: NA; clone size: NA; J gene: TRBJ1-4; CDR3 DNA: TGTGCCAGTAGTCTTGGTAGTATTCGAGAAAAACTGTTTTTT; CDR3 protein: CASSLGSIREKLFF
V gene: TRBV5-1; D gene: TRBD2; clone size: NA; J gene: TRBJ2-5; CDR3 DNA: TGCGCCAGCAGCTCCGGGACTAGCGGGGGGGCGGCCCAGTACTTC; CDR3 protein: CASSSGTSGGAAQYF
V gene: TRBV6-5; D gene: NA; clone size: NA; J gene: TRBJ1-2; CDR3 DNA: TGTGCCAGCAGTTACTCGACCAGGGGATATGGCTACACCTTC; CDR3 protein: CASSYSTRGYGYTF
V gene: TRBV7-2; D gene: TRBD1; clone size: NA; J gene: TRBJ1-1; CDR3 DNA: TGTGCCAGCAGCTTACTTCCCGGACAGGGGGTTTGGGACACTGAAGCTTTCTTT; CDR3 protein: CASSLLPGQGVWDTEAFF
V gene: TRBV21-1; D gene: NA; clone size: NA; J gene: TRBJ2-3; CDR3 DNA: TGTGCCAGCCGGGAAGGGGGCGCTTCTAGCGGGGGGGCCCCGCGCACAGATACGCAGTATTTT; CDR3 protein: CASREGGASSGGAPRTDTQYF
V gene: TRBV5-1; D gene: NA; clone size: few; J gene: TRBJ2-6; CDR3 DNA: TGCGCCAGCAGTAGTGGCTCTGGGGCCAACGTCCTGACTTTC; CDR3 protein: CASSSGSGANVLTF
V gene: TRBV11-3; D gene: NA; clone size: NA; J gene: TRBJ2-3; CDR3 DNA: TGTGCCAGCAGCTTGGAAGGGGCGGGCACAGATACGCAGTATTTT; CDR3 protein: CASSLEGAGTDTQYF